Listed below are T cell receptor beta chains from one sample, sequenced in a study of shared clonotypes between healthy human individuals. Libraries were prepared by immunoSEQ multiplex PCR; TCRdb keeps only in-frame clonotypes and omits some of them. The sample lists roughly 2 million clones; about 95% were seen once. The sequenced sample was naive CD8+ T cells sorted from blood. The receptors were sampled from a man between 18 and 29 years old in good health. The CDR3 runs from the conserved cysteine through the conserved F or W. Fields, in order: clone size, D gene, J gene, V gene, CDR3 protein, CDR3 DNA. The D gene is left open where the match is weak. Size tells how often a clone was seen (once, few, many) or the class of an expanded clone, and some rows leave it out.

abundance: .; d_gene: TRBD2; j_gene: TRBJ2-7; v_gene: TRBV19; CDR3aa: CASSIFLADSYEQYF; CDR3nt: TGTGCCAGTAGTATCTTCCTAGCGGACTCCTACGAGCAGTACTTC
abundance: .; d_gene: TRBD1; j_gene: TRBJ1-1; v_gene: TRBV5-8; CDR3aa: CASNLGTGGTEAFF; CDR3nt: TGTGCCAGCAACTTGGGGACAGGGGGCACTGAAGCTTTCTTT
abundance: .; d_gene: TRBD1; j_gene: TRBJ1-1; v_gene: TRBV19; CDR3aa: CASSDRGRTEAFF; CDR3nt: TGTGCCAGTAGTGACAGGGGTAGGACTGAAGCTTTCTTT
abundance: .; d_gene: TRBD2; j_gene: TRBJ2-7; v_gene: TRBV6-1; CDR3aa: CASTPGLGYEQYF; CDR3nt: TGTGCCAGCACCCCGGGACTAGGGTACGAGCAGTACTTC
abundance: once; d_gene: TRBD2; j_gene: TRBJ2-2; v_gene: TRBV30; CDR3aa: CAWSVKRDIPWGGANTGELFF; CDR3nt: TGTGCCTGGAGTGTAAAACGCGATATTCCTTGGGGGGGAGCGAACACCGGGGAGCTGTTTTTT
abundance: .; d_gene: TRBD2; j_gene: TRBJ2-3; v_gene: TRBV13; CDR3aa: CASSLGYSGGVTDTQYF; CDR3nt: TGTGCCAGCAGCTTAGGCTATAGCGGGGGGGTTACGGATACGCAGTATTTT
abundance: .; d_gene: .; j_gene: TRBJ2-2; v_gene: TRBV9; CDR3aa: CASSASGTGELFF; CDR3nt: TGTGCCAGCAGCGCCAGCGGCACCGGGGAGCTGTTTTTT
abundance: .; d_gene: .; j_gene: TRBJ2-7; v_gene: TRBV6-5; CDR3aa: CASSPSPYYEQYF; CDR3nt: TGTGCCAGCAGCCCGAGCCCGTACTACGAGCAGTACTTC
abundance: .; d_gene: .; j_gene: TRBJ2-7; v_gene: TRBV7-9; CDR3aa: CASRSPASLGYEQYF; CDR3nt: TGTGCCAGCAGATCCCCCGCGAGTTTGGGCTACGAGCAGTACTTC
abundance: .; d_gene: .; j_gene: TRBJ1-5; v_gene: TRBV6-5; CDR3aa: CASRPRTPEQPQHF; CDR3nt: TGTGCCAGCAGACCCAGGACTCCCGAGCAGCCCCAGCATTTT
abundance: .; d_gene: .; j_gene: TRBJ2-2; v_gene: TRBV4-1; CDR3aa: CASSHAGDTGELFF; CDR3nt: TGCGCCAGCAGCCATGCAGGGGACACCGGGGAGCTGTTTTTT
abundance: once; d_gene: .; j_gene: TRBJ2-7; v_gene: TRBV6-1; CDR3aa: CASSDRTVYEQYF; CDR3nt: TGTGCCAGCAGTGACAGGACGGTTTACGAGCAGTACTTC
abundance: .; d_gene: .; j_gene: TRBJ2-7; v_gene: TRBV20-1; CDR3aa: CSARLVSEQYF; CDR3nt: TGCAGTGCTAGACTAGTGAGCGAGCAGTACTTC
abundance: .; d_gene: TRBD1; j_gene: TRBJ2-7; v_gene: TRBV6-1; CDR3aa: CASSVWGQGEISYEQYF; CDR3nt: TGTGCCAGCAGTGTTTGGGGACAGGGGGAAATCTCCTACGAGCAGTACTTC
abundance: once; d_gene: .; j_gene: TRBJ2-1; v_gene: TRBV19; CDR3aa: CASSTRTGYNEQFF; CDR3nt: TGTGCCAGTAGTACTCGGACGGGATACAATGAGCAGTTCTTC
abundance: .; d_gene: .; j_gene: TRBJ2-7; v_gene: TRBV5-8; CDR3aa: CASRGEQYF; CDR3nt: TGTGCCAGCAGGGGGGAGCAGTACTTC
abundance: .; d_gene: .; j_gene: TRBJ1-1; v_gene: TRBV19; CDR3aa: CATVNSMNTEAFF; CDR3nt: TGTGCCACCGTCAACAGCATGAACACTGAAGCTTTCTTT
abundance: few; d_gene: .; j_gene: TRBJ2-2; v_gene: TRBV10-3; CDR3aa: CAIRSDSDERLFF; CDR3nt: TGTGCCATCAGATCGGACAGCGACGAAAGGCTGTTTTTT
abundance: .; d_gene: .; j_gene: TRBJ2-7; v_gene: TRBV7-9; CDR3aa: CASSLPFGGGTYEQYF; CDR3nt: TGTGCCAGCAGCTTACCCTTTGGCGGCGGGACCTACGAGCAGTACTTC
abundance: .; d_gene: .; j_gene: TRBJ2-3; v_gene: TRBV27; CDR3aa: CASSTLSVVGTDTQYF; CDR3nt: TGTGCCAGCAGTACCCTTAGCGTGGTCGGCACAGATACGCAGTATTTT
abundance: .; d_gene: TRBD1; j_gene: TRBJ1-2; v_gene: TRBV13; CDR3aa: CASSLMETGTGGHGYTF; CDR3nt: TGTGCCAGCAGCTTAATGGAGACCGGGACAGGGGGCCATGGCTACACCTTC
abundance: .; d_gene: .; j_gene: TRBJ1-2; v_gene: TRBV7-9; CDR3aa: CASSLEGIQNYGYTF; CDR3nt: TGTGCCAGCAGCTTAGAGGGCATACAAAACTATGGCTACACCTTC
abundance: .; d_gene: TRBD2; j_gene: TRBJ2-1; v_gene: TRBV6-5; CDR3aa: CATSLAGGRDEQFF; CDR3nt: TGTGCCACCTCCTTAGCGGGAGGTAGGGATGAGCAGTTCTTC
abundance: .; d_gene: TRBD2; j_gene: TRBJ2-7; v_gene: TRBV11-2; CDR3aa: CASSPRSGVATYEQYF; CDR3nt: TGTGCCAGCAGCCCTAGAAGCGGGGTAGCAACCTACGAGCAGTACTTC
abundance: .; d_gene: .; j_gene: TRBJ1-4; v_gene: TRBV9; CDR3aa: CASSVGGGTEKLFF; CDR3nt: TGTGCCAGCAGCGTAGGCGGCGGGACGGAAAAACTGTTTTTT
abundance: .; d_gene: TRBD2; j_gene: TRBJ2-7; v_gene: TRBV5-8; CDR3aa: CASSPGLAGDYEQYF; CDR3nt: TGTGCCAGCAGCCCCGGACTAGCGGGAGACTACGAGCAGTACTTC
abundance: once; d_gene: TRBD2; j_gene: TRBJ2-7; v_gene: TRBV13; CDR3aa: CASSPPSGRPTYEQYF; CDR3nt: TGTGCCAGCAGCCCCCCCAGCGGGAGGCCCACCTACGAGCAGTACTTC